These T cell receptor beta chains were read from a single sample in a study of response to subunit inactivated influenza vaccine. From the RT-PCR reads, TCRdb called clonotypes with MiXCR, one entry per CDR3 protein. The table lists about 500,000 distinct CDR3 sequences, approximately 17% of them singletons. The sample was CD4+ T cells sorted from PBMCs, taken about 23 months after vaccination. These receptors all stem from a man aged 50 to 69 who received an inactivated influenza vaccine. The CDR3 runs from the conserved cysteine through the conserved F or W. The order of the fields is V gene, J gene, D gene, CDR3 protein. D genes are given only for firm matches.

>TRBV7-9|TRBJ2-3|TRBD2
CASSPVLLAGSDTQYF
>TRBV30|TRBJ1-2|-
CACLGAYGYTF
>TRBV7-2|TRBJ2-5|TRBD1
CASSPLTGGIQETQYF
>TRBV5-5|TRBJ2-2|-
CASRPQVGPHTGELFF
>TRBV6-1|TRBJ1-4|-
CASSHSLFATNEKLFF
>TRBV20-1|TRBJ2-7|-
CSARGRVGVGSYEQYF
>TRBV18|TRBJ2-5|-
CASSPIAGQETQYF
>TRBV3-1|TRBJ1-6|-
CASSQVGALHF
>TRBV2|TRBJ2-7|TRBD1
CASTTTGGAYEQYF
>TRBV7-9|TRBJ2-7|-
CASSLSVAADSYEQYF
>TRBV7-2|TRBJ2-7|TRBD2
CASSSTSGVAQYF
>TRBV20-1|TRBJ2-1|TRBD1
CSAARQGMEQFF
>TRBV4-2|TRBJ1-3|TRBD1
CASSQDYPGQGNTIYF
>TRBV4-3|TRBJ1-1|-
CASSQDFPASEAFF
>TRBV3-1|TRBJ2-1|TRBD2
CASSQSGGQFF
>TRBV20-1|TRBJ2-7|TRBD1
CSAYRDRGLSYEQYF
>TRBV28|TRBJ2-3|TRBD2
CASSELAGGSTDTQYF
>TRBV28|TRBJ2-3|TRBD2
CASSSPGTSSRDTQYF
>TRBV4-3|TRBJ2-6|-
CASSQGPFSSSGANVLTF
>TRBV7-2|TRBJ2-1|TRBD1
CASSFGQGGEQFF
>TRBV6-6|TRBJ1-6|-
CASSSQGSPLHF
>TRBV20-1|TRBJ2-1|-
CSARDILAPYNEQFF
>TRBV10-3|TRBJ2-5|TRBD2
CAISLGLAGELTQYF
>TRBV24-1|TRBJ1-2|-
CATSDLDGYTF
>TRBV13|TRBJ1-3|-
CASSLGGKASGNTIYF
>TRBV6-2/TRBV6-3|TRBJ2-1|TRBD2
CATRSPSGSVSNKQFF
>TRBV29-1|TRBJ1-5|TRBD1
CSVAHTGVGQPQHF
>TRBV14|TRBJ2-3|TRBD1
CASSLIPGQRNEDTQYF
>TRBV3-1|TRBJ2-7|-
CASSQIPDGEQYF
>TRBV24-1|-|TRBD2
CATSDPRTSGSGVYNEQYF
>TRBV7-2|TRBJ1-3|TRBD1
CASSLAGQGVGNTIYF
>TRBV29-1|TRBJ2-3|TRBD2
CSVAGTSPSTDTQYF
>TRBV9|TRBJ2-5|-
CASSRRAGPQETQYF
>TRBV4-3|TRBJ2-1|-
CASSQVVSAYNEQFF
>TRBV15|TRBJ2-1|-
CATSSPSPWTVPLF
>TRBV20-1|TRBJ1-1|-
CSARYRGQGTEAFF
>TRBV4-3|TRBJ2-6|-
CASSQDLPTGSGANVLTF
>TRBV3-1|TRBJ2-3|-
CASSRRQEVTDTQYF
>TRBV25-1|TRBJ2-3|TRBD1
CASSNRGDTQYF
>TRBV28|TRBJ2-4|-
CASSGRNIQYF
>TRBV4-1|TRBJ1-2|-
CASSQDWGRPDWNF
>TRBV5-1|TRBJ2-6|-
CASSLYRDSGANVLTF
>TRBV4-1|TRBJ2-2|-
CASRLTGTNTGELFF
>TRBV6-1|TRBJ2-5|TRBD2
CASRTLAGVETQYF
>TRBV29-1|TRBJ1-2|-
CSVEDQTGRGYTF
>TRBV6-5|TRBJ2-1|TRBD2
CASGLAGGKQFF
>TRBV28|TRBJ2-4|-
CASSFSGGKNIQYF
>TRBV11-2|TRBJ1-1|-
CASSLTELNTEAFF
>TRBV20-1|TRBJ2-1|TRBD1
CSAQGQVNEQFF
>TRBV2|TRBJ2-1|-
CASSPGRYEQFF
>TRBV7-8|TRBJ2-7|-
CASSHGTGEQYF
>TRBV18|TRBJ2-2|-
CASSPSQGAGELFF
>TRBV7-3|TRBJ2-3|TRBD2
CASSLSGSGTDTQYF
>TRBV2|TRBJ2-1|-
CASGLSAVNEQFF
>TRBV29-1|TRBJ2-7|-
CSVKRRAGNSYEQYF